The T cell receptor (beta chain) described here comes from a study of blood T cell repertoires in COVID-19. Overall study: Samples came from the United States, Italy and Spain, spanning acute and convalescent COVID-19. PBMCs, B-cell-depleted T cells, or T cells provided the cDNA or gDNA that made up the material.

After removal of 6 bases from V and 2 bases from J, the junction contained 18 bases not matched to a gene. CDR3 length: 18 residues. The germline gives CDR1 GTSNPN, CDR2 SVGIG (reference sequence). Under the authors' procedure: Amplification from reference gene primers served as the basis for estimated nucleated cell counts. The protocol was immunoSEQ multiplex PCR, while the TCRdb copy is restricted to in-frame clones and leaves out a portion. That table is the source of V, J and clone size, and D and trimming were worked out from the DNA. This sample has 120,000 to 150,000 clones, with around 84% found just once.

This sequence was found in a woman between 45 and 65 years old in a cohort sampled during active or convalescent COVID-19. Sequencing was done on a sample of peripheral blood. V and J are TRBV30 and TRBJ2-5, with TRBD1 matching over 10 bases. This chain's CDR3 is CACRRGDRGLAGQETQYF. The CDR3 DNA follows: TGTGCCTGTCGGAGGGGGGACAGGGGATTAGCGGGGCAAGAGACCCAGTACTTC.